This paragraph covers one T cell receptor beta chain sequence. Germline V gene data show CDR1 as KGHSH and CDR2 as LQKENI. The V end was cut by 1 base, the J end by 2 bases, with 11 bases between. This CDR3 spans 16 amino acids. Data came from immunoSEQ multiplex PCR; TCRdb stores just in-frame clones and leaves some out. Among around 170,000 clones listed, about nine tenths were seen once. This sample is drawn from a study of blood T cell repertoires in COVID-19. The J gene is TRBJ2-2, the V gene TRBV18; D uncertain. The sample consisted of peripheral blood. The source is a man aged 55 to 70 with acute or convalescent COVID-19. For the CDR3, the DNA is TGTGCCAGCTCACCACGTTCCGCGCCTAACACCGGGGAGCTGTTTTTT. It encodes CASSPRSAPNTGELFF.